These 24 T cell receptor beta chains share one sample of origin, sequenced in a study of cytomegalovirus exposure and HLA in healthy donors listed by TCRdb under 2017. Library creation used the immunoSEQ multiplex PCR assay. This is the immuneACCESS table as TCRdb keeps it, with only in-frame sequences that have V and J called. A part of the clones is gone; compared with another copy, unresolved V genes explain less than half, and the rest is unexplained. The sample yields about 270,000 clones; around 86% were counted once. The ten largest clones add up to over 0.95% of the sample. What was sequenced was PBMCs. These TCRs come from a woman aged 18-29 years in good health and CMV-seronegative.

The genes are TRBV5-1 and TRBJ1-3; 10 bases match TRBD1. This CDR3 comprises 16 residues. The germline V gene encodes CDR1 SGHRS and CDR2 YFSETQ. J lost 0 bases, V lost 4 bases, and 4 bases had no gene match. As DNA, the CDR3 is TGCGCCAGCAGCCTCCGACAGGGGGCCTCTGGAAACACCATATATTTT. Translating it yields CASSLRQGASGNTIYF.

In its sample, this clone was seen once. CDR3 nucleotide sequence: TGTGCCAGCAGCGTAGGGGGACAGGGGGCCCTTTTACAGGGCTACACCTTC. Residues: CASSVGGQGALLQGYTF. The chain is built from TRBV9 and TRBJ1-2; TRBD1 aligns across 12 bases. The CDR3 is 17 residues long. V lost 0 bases to trimming and J lost 8 bases; unmatched junction nucleotides: 11. Germline CDR1 and CDR2: SGDLS and YYNGEE. Full variable domain (outside the CDR3, taken from reference TRBV9 and TRBJ1-2): DSGVTQTPKHLITATGQRVTLRCSPRSGDLSVYWYQQSLDQGLQFLIQYYNGEERAKGNILERFSAQQFPDLHSELNLSSLELGDSALYFCASSVGGQGALLQGYTFGSGTRLTVV.

Notes on this clone: Other DNA sequences in this sample translate to the same CDR3. The chain links TRBV30 to TRBJ1-1; D is possibly TRBD1 (5 bases). The CDR3 length is 13 residues. The V gene lost 2 bases and the J gene lost 4 bases, with 11 bases spanning the gap. Germline assignment: CDR1 GTSNPN and CDR2 SVGIG (reference sequence). CDR3 region: CAWSRGEGTEAFF. The CDR3 DNA sequence: TGTGCCTGGAGTCGGGGGGAAGGCACTGAAGCTTTCTTT.

The chain couples TRBV10-1 to TRBJ1-3; D gene unclear. The CDR3 extends over 17 amino acids. The ends were cut back, 0 bases at V and 3 bases at J, with 15 bases in the middle. CDR1 and CDR2 (germline): WNHNN, SYGVQD (reference sequence). The CDR3 spells CASSESTYPTVGNTIYF. The CDR3 DNA reads TGCGCCAGCAGTGAGTCGACATATCCGACGGTTGGAAACACCATATATTTT.

The chain employs TRBV11-3 and TRBJ2-5; D may be TRBD2 (7 bases). The CDR3 extends over 16 amino acids. V lost 1 base and J lost 2, with 14 bases in between. Germline V gene lookup returns CDR1 SGHNT and CDR2 YENEEA. CDR3 bases: TGTGCCAGCAGCTTAGGATACGGGGGGCTACAAGAGACCCAGTACTTC. It is translated as CASSLGYGGLQETQYF.

The V call is TRBV5-1, the J call TRBJ2-7, with D tentatively TRBD2 (6 bases). Deletions cut 0 bases from V and 0 bases from J, with 10 bases between. This CDR3 comprises 15 residues. Germline V gives CDR1 SGHRS, CDR2 YFSETQ. CDR3 DNA sequence: TGCGCCAGCAGCTTGGGGCTAGCGAACTCCTACGAGCAGTACTTC. Protein: CASSLGLANSYEQYF.

This rearrangement joins TRBV9 to TRBJ2-1; 13 bases align to TRBD2. CDR1 SGDLS and CDR2 YYNGEE come from the germline V gene. The V gene end was trimmed by 4 bases and the J gene end by 6 bases; junction bases not matched to a gene: 7. This CDR3 is built from 16 residues. This CDR3 is CASSQTGTSGTNEQFF. The CDR3 nucleotides are TGTGCCAGCAGCCAAACCGGGACTAGCGGGACCAATGAGCAGTTCTTC. Full variable domain (outside the CDR3, taken from reference TRBV9 and TRBJ2-1): DSGVTQTPKHLITATGQRVTLRCSPRSGDLSVYWYQQSLDQGLQFLIQYYNGEERAKGNILERFSAQQFPDLHSELNLSSLELGDSALYFCASSQTGTSGTNEQFFGPGTRLTVL.

This clone came up many times. The rearrangement joins TRBV4-1 to TRBJ1-5; perhaps TRBD1 as D (5 bases). Trimming left V 0 bases short and J 9 bases short, with 12 bases between. CDR1 MGHRA and CDR2 YSYEKL come from the germline V gene. The CDR3 loop spans 14 amino acids. CDR3 residues: CASSQDGAASPQHF. The CDR3 DNA reads as TGCGCCAGCAGCCAAGATGGGGCAGCCTCGCCCCAGCATTTT.

This clone was counted a single time. This chain connects TRBV29-1 to TRBJ1-1, with D possibly TRBD1 on 6 matching bases. Per germline, CDR1 SQVTM and CDR2 ANQGSEA. V was cut by 5 bases and J by 0 bases, with 10 bases left in between. The length of the CDR3 is 13 residues. CDR3 nucleotides: TGCAGCGTTCAGGGACAACTGAACACTGAAGCTTTCTTT. Its protein product is CSVQGQLNTEAFF.

V usage is TRBV6-5 and J usage is TRBJ2-7, with 10 nucleotides matching TRBD2. This CDR3 contains 16 residues. Looked up from germline, CDR1 is MNHEY and CDR2 is SVGAGI. V was pared by 0 bases and J by 2 bases, with 4 bases of the junction left unmatched. Written as DNA, the CDR3 is TGTGCCAGCAGTTACTCGTCAAGCGGGAGGGCCTACGAGCAGTACTTC. This gives the protein CASSYSSSGRAYEQYF.

The chain uses TRBV5-6 and TRBJ2-5; perhaps TRBD2 as D (5 bases). Looked up from germline, CDR1 is SGHDT and CDR2 is YYEEEE. This CDR3 region has 15 residues. Between the trimmed V and J ends, which lost 2 bases and 2 bases, there was a span of 13 bases. The CDR3 DNA reads as TGTGCCAGCAGCTTTGACTGGACTTCACAAGAGACCCAGTACTTC. Translated, it gives CASSFDWTSQETQYF.

The chain is built from TRBV6-5 and TRBJ2-7; perhaps TRBD2 as D (5 bases). CDR3 size: 11 residues. Germline-derived CDR1 and CDR2 are MNHEY and SVGAGI. Deletions cut 6 bases from V and 3 bases from J, with 6 bases between. CDR3 sequence reads: CASSRDYEQYF. The CDR3 nucleotides are TGTGCCAGCAGCCGGGACTACGAGCAGTACTTC.

This chain joins TRBV13 and TRBJ2-2; tentative D call: TRBD1 (5 bases). V lost 3 bases, J lost 5 bases, and 10 bases lay in between. This CDR3 contains 14 residues. CDR1 PRHDT and CDR2 FYEKMQ come from the germline V gene (reference sequence). For the CDR3, the DNA is TGTGCCAGCAGCTTCCAGGGTTATACCGGGGAGCTGTTTTTT. Amino acid sequence: CASSFQGYTGELFF. Full variable domain (remainder filled in from reference TRBV13 and TRBJ2-2): AAGVIQSPRHLIKEKRETATLKCYPIPRHDTVYWYQQGPGQDPQFLISFYEKMQSDKGSIPDRFSAQQFSDYHSELNMSSLELGDSALYFCASSFQGYTGELFFGEGSRLTVL.

The chain recombines TRBV11-3 with TRBJ1-1; the D is unclear. V lost 0 bases, J lost 4 bases, and 9 bases lay in between. This CDR3 comprises 14 residues. CDR1 and CDR2 from the germline V gene are SGHNT and YENEEA. The chain's CDR3 is CASSLDYYTTEAFF. The CDR3 bases are TGTGCCAGCAGCTTAGACTACTACACCACTGAAGCTTTCTTT.

This sequence joins TRBV19 and TRBJ1-2, with a tentative D call TRBD1 (6 bases). This CDR3 has 14 residues. CDR1 LNHDA and CDR2 SQIVND come from the germline V gene (reference sequence). The ends were cut back, 5 bases at V and 4 bases at J, with 14 bases in the middle. The CDR3 sequence: CASSPAGGAYGYTF. The DNA for the CDR3 is TGTGCCAGTAGTCCAGCCGGGGGGGCCTATGGCTACACCTTC. Together with reference TRBV19 and TRBJ1-2, the CDR3 gives the full variable domain: DGGITQSPKYLFRKEGQNVTLSCEQNLNHDAMYWYRQDPGQGLRLIYYSQIVNDFQKGDIAEGYSVSREKKESFPLTVTSAQKNPTAFYLCASSPAGGAYGYTFGSGTRLTVV.

The chain combines TRBV4-3 with TRBJ2-2, with TRBD1 matching over 9 bases. Trimming cost V 4 bases and J 6 bases; bases outside gene matches: 6. This CDR3 is 15 amino acids long. In germline, CDR1 is LGHNA, CDR2 YSLEER. DNA for the CDR3: TGCGCCAGCAGCCCGTGGACAGGGGCCCCCGGGGAGCTGTTTTTT. Amino acids: CASSPWTGAPGELFF.

The V gene is TRBV6-1, the J gene TRBJ1-4; D might be TRBD1 (5 bases). Per germline, CDR1 MNHNS and CDR2 SASEGT. Trimming left V 10 bases short and J 0 bases short, with 12 bases between. The CDR3 is 14 residues long. CDR3 DNA sequence: TGTGCCACCATACAGGCCACAACTAATGAAAAACTGTTTTTT. Amino acid sequence: CATIQATTNEKLFF.

This rearrangement joins TRBV6-1 to TRBJ1-5; the D gene is possibly TRBD1 (5 bases). This CDR3 comprises 12 residues. V was cut by 8 bases and J by 5 bases, with 10 bases left in between. The germline gives CDR1 MNHNS, CDR2 SASEGT. The DNA for the CDR3 is TGTGCCAGCCTCCAGGGATATCAGCCCCAGCATTTT. Its protein product is CASLQGYQPQHF.

The V gene is TRBV2, the J gene TRBJ1-1, with 8 bases aligning to TRBD1. Trimming removed 8 bases from V and 1 base from J; junction bases left unmatched: 6. From germline, CDR1 is SNHLY and CDR2 FYNNEI. The CDR3 extends over 14 amino acids. The CDR3 DNA reads as TGTGCCAGCGATGAGCAGGGGGCGAACACTGAAGCTTTCTTT. It translates to CASDEQGANTEAFF.

The CDR3 sequence: CASSSFNQGRYEQYF. For the CDR3, the DNA is TGTGCCAGCAGTTCTTTCAATCAGGGTCGGTACGAGCAGTACTTC. This sequence joins TRBV27 and TRBJ2-7; TRBD1 is a possible D gene (5 bases). Germline CDR1 is MNHEY and CDR2 is SMNVEV (reference sequence). The CDR3 totals 15 residues. V shed 4 bases and J shed 4 bases, with 17 bases lying between them.

This chain uses TRBV11-2 with TRBJ2-2; 10 bases are a match to TRBD2. The germline V gene encodes CDR1 SGHAT and CDR2 FQNNGV. The CDR3 has 17 residues. With 2 bases clipped from V and 4 bases from J, the junction kept 7 bases outside the gene matches. The CDR3 spells CASSLYPAGGVTGELFF. The CDR3 bases are TGTGCCAGCAGCTTATACCCAGCGGGAGGGGTCACCGGGGAGCTGTTTTTT.

The gene calls are TRBV7-3 and TRBJ2-3, with 8 bases matching TRBD2. CDR3 length: 15 residues. J gave up 6 bases and V 1 base, and 6 bases lay outside the gene matches. CDR1 is SGHTA, CDR2 FQGTGA, per germline. Here the CDR3 reads CASSLIAGTRDTQYF. As DNA, the CDR3 is TGTGCCAGCAGCTTAATAGCGGGGACCCGGGATACGCAGTATTTT.

This rearrangement joins TRBV6-5 to TRBJ1-2; D gene unclear. This CDR3 is 15 amino acids long. The V gene's germline CDR1 is MNHEY and CDR2 SVGAGI. Trimming stripped 2 bases from V and 1 base from J, with 11 bases between. The CDR3 protein is CASSYRSEINYGYTF. CDR3 bases: TGTGCCAGCAGTTACCGATCAGAAATTAACTATGGCTACACCTTC.

This clone came up a few times. The chain employs TRBV27 and TRBJ2-3; 11 positions match TRBD2. This CDR3 has 14 residues. V lost 8 bases to trimming and J lost 2 bases; unmatched junction nucleotides: 3. Germline V gene sequence: CDR1 MNHEY, CDR2 SMNVEV (reference sequence). The CDR3 DNA is TGTGCCAGCCGACTAGCGGGGTACACAGATACGCAGTATTTT. It translates to CASRLAGYTDTQYF.